These 10 T cell receptor beta chains were sequenced from one sample in a study of T cell clonotyping in hematopoietic cell transplantation. Only in-frame clones appear in the TCRdb table, and some are missing; sequencing was by immunoSEQ multiplex PCR. The sample lists about 36,000 clones, roughly 96% occurring once. The time point is: recipient sample about 28 days before transplant, after cytoreduction. The specimen was peripheral blood mononuclear cells, collected before stem cell transplant. Source of these receptors: a man aged 35 to 55 with chronic myeloid leukemia. Some clones in this sample may be carry-over from other donors' samples.

The V gene is TRBV5-6, the J gene TRBJ1-2; 7 nucleotides agree with TRBD1. The CDR3 length is 13 residues. Germline CDR1 is SGHDT and CDR2 is YYEEEE. Losses at the gene ends were 4 bases for V and 2 bases for J; bases not matched to a gene: 2. The CDR3 region is CASSETGNYGYTF. In DNA, the CDR3 is TGTGCCAGCAGCGAGACAGGGAACTATGGCTACACCTTC.

V and J are TRBV5-1 and TRBJ2-7; no clear D. CDR1 SGHRS and CDR2 YFSETQ come from the germline V gene. This CDR3 is built from 11 residues. V lost 3 bases and J lost 2, with 3 bases in between. DNA of the CDR3: TGCGCCAGCAGCTCCACCTACGAGCAGTACTTC. This translates into CASSSTYEQYF.

In this sample, this clone turned up once. The chain carries TRBV9 and TRBJ1-2; 8 nucleotides agree with TRBD1. Trimming took 4 bases from V and 8 from J; bases not matched to a gene: 16. CDR1 SGDLS and CDR2 YYNGEE come from the germline V gene. The CDR3 is 16 residues long. For the CDR3, the DNA is TGTGCCAGCAGCTCTTATCGGGACAGGACCTCTGAAGGCTACACCTTC. Amino acids: CASSSYRDRTSEGYTF.

The rearrangement joins TRBV29-1 to TRBJ2-6; 8 bases are shared with TRBD1. The germline CDR1 and CDR2 sequences are SQVTM and ANQGSEA. Germline trimming cut 6 bases from V and 4 bases from J; bases unmatched to any gene: 8. CDR3 length equals 15 residues. The CDR3 bases are TGCAGCGTGAGGCAGGGGGCTGGCGGGGCCAACGTCCTGACTTTC. Its translation is CSVRQGAGGANVLTF.

The rearrangement links TRBV11-1 to TRBJ1-2; possible D gene TRBD1, 5 bases. V lost 3 bases and J lost 4, with 9 bases in between. Germline assignment: CDR1 SGHAT and CDR2 FQDESV (reference sequence). This CDR3 has 13 residues. CDR3: CASSFTGAYGYTF. The CDR3 DNA follows: TGTGCCAGCAGCTTCACAGGTGCCTATGGCTACACCTTC.

The V call is TRBV19, the J call TRBJ1-6; D is possibly TRBD1 (6 bases). CDR1 is LNHDA and CDR2 is SQIVND in the germline V gene (reference sequence). CDR3 length equals 17 residues. Trimming stripped 4 bases from V and 7 bases from J, with 20 bases between. The CDR3 here is CASSTPNRVAWNSPLHF. The CDR3 DNA reads as TGTGCCAGTAGTACCCCGAACAGGGTAGCTTGGAATTCACCCCTCCACTTT. Filled out from reference TRBV19 and TRBJ1-6, the complete variable domain reads DGGITQSPKYLFRKEGQNVTLSCEQNLNHDAMYWYRQDPGQGLRLIYYSQIVNDFQKGDIAEGYSVSREKKESFPLTVTSAQKNPTAFYLCASSTPNRVAWNSPLHFGNGTRLTVT.

V usage is TRBV28 and J usage is TRBJ1-5, with D perhaps TRBD1 (6 bases). Deletions cut 5 bases from V and 4 bases from J, with 15 bases between. This CDR3 has 15 residues. Germline V gives CDR1 MDHEN, CDR2 SYDVKM. CDR3 loop: CASSKGGAGNQPQHF. Here the CDR3 DNA reads TGTGCCAGCAGTAAAGGGGGGGCTGGTAATCAGCCCCAGCATTTT.

The V and J genes are TRBV4-1 and TRBJ2-7; D is perhaps TRBD1 or TRBD2 (6 bases each). CDR1 MGHRA and CDR2 YSYEKL come from the germline V gene. Between the trimmed V and J ends, which lost 8 bases and 5 bases, there was a span of 25 bases. The CDR3 length is 16 residues. In DNA, the CDR3 is TGCGCCAGCTCTCTACCCCCCGGGGGCTTTAACAACGAGCAGTACTTC. It encodes CASSLPPGGFNNEQYF.

This rearrangement joins TRBV27 to TRBJ2-3, with a tentative D call TRBD2 (5 bases). The CDR3 runs to 14 residues. CDR1 and CDR2 from the germline V gene are MNHEY and SMNVEV (reference sequence). Trimming shortened V by 6 bases and J by 7 bases, and 17 bases separated the two germline ends. The CDR3 nucleotides read TGTGCCAGCAGCCTCCGAGACTATCGACATACGCAGTATTTT. Its protein is CASSLRDYRHTQYF.

J is TRBJ2-7 and V is TRBV5-1; 8 bases line up with TRBD2. V gave up 0 bases and J gave up 0 bases; unmatched junction bases: 5. The germline CDR1 and CDR2 sequences are SGHRS and YFSETQ. The CDR3 contains 16 residues. The CDR3, as DNA: TGCGCCAGCAGCTTGGCCGGACTAGCCGACTCCTACGAGCAGTACTTC. It encodes CASSLAGLADSYEQYF. The full variable domain, rest sourced from reference TRBV5-1 and TRBJ2-7, is KAGVTQTPRYLIKTRGQQVTLSCSPISGHRSVSWYQQTPGQGLQFLFEYFSETQRNKGNFPGRFSGRQFSNSRSEMNVSTLELGDSALYLCASSLAGLADSYEQYFGPGTRLTVT.